This entry lists 2 T cell receptor beta chains sequenced from one sample in a study of immune characterization of retroperitoneal liposarcoma (dated by TCRdb to about 2019). Libraries were prepared through PCR. The sequencer was a NextSeq 500. The public reads were run again by TCRdb, first through fastp at Q25 and then through MiXCR, and only productive beta chains were kept. Entries are consolidated by CDR3 protein sequence, retaining the most common genes and DNA. Within this sample are roughly 3,800 distinct CDR3 sequences, with under 35% of them counted one time only. The biggest ten clones account for roughly 10% of the sample. The sample taken for sequencing was blood. The source is a female donor with retroperitoneal liposarcoma.

The V call is TRBV7-6, the J call TRBJ2-5; D remains unclear. Germline CDR1 and CDR2: SGHVS and FNYEAQ. The CDR3 runs 12 residues. Deletions cut 5 bases from V and 5 bases from J, with 9 bases between. The CDR3 nucleotides read TGTGCCAGCAGCCCCAACGGGGAGACCCAGTACTTC. Its protein is CASSPNGETQYF.

This clonotype is judged large. The chain recombines TRBV10-1 with TRBJ2-1; no clear D. Trimming removed 4 bases at V and 2 bases at J, with 6 bases between. The CDR3 has 13 residues. Looked up from germline, CDR1 is WNHNN and CDR2 is SYGVQD (reference sequence). This CDR3 is CASSVGPYNEQFF. The CDR3 DNA reads TGCGCCAGCAGTGTGGGCCCCTACAATGAGCAGTTCTTC.